This TCR beta chain derives from a study of cytomegalovirus exposure and HLA in healthy donors. The PCR contained 60 Vbeta and 13 Jbeta primers. Here immunoSEQ multiplex PCR was the method, and the copy in TCRdb shows in-frame clones only, minus some. The repertoire includes 150,000 to 200,000 clones, 65% to 85% of them detected once, and about 2.6% sits in the top ten. V was cut by 2 bases and J by 3 bases, with 11 bases left in between. The CDR3 consists of 14 residues. Germline V gene data show CDR1 as MDHEN and CDR2 as SYDVKM. The genes are TRBV28 and TRBJ2-7; no definite D call. This sequence was found in a female donor in good health and CMV-seronegative. Sequenced material: PBMCs. The CDR3, as DNA: TGTGCCAGCAGTTTACGTGACAAGAGCTACGAGCAGTACTTC. It codes for CASSLRDKSYEQYF. Combining the CDR3 with reference TRBV28 and TRBJ2-7 gives the whole variable domain DVKVTQSSRYLVKRTGEKVFLECVQDMDHENMFWYRQDPGLGLRLIYFSYDVKMKEKGDIPEGYSVSREKKERFSLILESASTNQTSMYLCASSLRDKSYEQYFGPGTRLTVT.